This T cell receptor beta chain derives from a study of long-term antiretroviral therapy in people with HIV. The CDR3 has 16 residues. V was trimmed by 3 bases and J by 7 bases, leaving 18 bases between them. CDR1 is LGHNT, CDR2 FRNRAP, per germline. Samples were assayed with immunoSEQ v3.0 at survey level. TCRdb's table, derived via immunoSEQ multiplex PCR, lists solely in-frame clones and lacks some. The sample has 30,000 or so clones; 80% to 95% are singletons. The genes are TRBV12-5 and TRBJ2-2; D is possibly TRBD2 (5 bases). The sample was unsorted PBMCs, taken roughly 5 years after starting antiretroviral therapy. This receptor was obtained from a woman in her thirties or forties with HIV. CDR3 bases: TGTGCTAGTGGTTTCCAAGAACTAGAGAGTGTCGGGGAGCTGTTTTTT. This translates into CASGFQELESVGELFF.